Below, 20 T cell receptor beta chains from the same sample are listed, as sequenced in a study of blood T cell repertoires in COVID-19 (dated by TCRdb to about 2020). The library relied on the immunoSEQ multiplex PCR assay. TCRdb took this table from immuneACCESS and kept in-frame rearrangements with V and J called. Such tables lack part of the clones; where checked against another copy, unresolved V genes explain under half of the gap, and the rest is unexplained. The sample includes about 65,000 clones, with 75% to 90% observed a single time. The ten largest make up under 15% of the sample. Material: peripheral blood. All receptors derive from a man older than 75 with acute or convalescent COVID-19.

The chain carries TRBV10-2 and TRBJ1-1; TRBD1 aligns across 9 bases. Trimming at V came to 6 bases and at J to 6 bases, leaving 8 bases not matched to a gene. Germline V gives CDR1 WSHSY, CDR2 SAAADI. This CDR3 spans 14 amino acids. This CDR3 is CASSRDRDDAEAFF. CDR3 sequence (DNA): TGCGCCAGCAGCCGGGACAGGGATGACGCTGAAGCTTTCTTT.

This chain joins TRBV29-1 and TRBJ1-4, with TRBD1 matching over 9 bases. In germline, CDR1 is SQVTM, CDR2 ANQGSEA. Trimming at V came to 3 bases and at J to 8 bases, leaving 7 bases not matched to a gene. The CDR3 is 14 amino acids. CDR3 DNA sequence: TGCAGCGTTGAGTTGGGGACAGGGAGAGAAAAACTGTTTTTT. Translating it yields CSVELGTGREKLFF.

V usage is TRBV11-1 and J usage is TRBJ1-2; D not resolved. The germline gives CDR1 SGHAT, CDR2 FQDESV (reference sequence). V was clipped by 3 bases and J by 3 bases, with 11 bases between them. The CDR3 sequence is 14 residues long. The CDR3 loop is CASSFSGAYYGYTF. The CDR3, as DNA: TGTGCCAGCAGCTTCTCAGGCGCGTACTATGGCTACACCTTC.

The V call is TRBV11-3, the J call TRBJ1-3; TRBD1 matches 8 bases. Losses at the gene ends were 4 bases for V and 5 bases for J; bases not matched to a gene: 4. Germline lookup yields CDR1 SGHNT and CDR2 YENEEA. This CDR3 is built from 14 residues. CDR3 loop: CASSSRQGRNTIYF. CDR3 coding DNA: TGTGCCAGCAGCTCACGACAGGGGAGAAACACCATATATTTT.

The CDR3 DNA is TGTGCCAGCAGCCAGAGGAGGGAGACCCAGTACTTC. Its translation is CASSQRRETQYF. The chain joins TRBV6-6 to TRBJ2-5; D possibly corresponds to TRBD2 (5 bases). Germline CDR1 reads MNHNY; CDR2 reads SVGAGI (reference sequence). V dropped 6 bases and J dropped 5 bases, with 10 bases sitting between them. The CDR3 runs to 12 residues.

V gene TRBV27 combines with J gene TRBJ2-3; 8 nucleotides match TRBD1. The CDR3 totals 16 residues. Per germline, CDR1 MNHEY and CDR2 SMNVEV (reference sequence). J lost 0 bases, V lost 4 bases, and 6 bases had no gene match. DNA of the CDR3: TGTGCCAGCAGTTCCGGGACAGGAGCTAGCACAGATACGCAGTATTTT. Translation: CASSSGTGASTDTQYF.

J is TRBJ1-6 and V is TRBV18, with D possibly matching TRBD1 (5 bases). Per the germline V gene, CDR1 is KGHSH and CDR2 is LQKENI. The CDR3 spans 16 residues. Trimming removed 4 bases at V and 2 bases at J, with 12 bases between. CDR3 nucleotide sequence: TGTGCCAGCTCACAAGCAACAGGAGCCTATAATTCACCCCTCCACTTT. Translation: CASSQATGAYNSPLHF.

The genes are TRBV5-1 and TRBJ1-4; tentatively, D is TRBD1 (6 bases). V was clipped by 4 bases and J by 5 bases, with 12 bases between them. CDR1 is SGHRS and CDR2 is YFSETQ in the germline V gene. CDR3 size: 14 residues. The CDR3 loop reads CASSIQGINEKLFF. Here the CDR3 DNA reads TGCGCCAGCAGCATACAGGGAATAAATGAAAAACTGTTTTTT.

CDR3 sequence reads: CASSVAQDNYGYTF. The CDR3 DNA reads as TGTGCCAGCAGCGTAGCACAGGATAACTATGGCTACACCTTC. The chain is built from TRBV9 and TRBJ1-2; possible D gene TRBD1, 5 bases. CDR1 SGDLS and CDR2 YYNGEE come from the germline V gene. The CDR3 runs 14 residues. Between the trimmed V and J ends, which lost 0 bases and 1 base, there was a span of 7 bases.

The rearrangement joins TRBV6-6 to TRBJ1-2, with 10 bases fitting TRBD1. Per germline, CDR1 MNHNY and CDR2 SVGAGI (reference sequence). The CDR3 is 16 amino acids. V lost 4 bases, J lost 3 bases, and 8 bases stayed unmatched. The CDR3 coding sequence is TGTGCCAGCAGTTCGTTGGACAGGGGGTCTTACTATGGCTACACCTTC. It is translated as CASSSLDRGSYYGYTF.

This clone was observed once. The chain couples TRBV5-1 to TRBJ2-7; 9 bases line up with TRBD1. The trim removed 4 bases at V and 2 bases at J, leaving 10 bases unmatched. From germline, CDR1 is SGHRS and CDR2 YFSETQ. CDR3 length: 16 residues. The CDR3 is CASSPRGTGIPYEQYF. In DNA form, the CDR3 reads TGCGCCAGCAGCCCCAGAGGGACAGGGATACCCTACGAGCAGTACTTC.

V usage is TRBV7-6 and J usage is TRBJ1-2; TRBD1 matches at 8 bases. The V gene's germline CDR1 is SGHVS and CDR2 FNYEAQ. The V gene end was trimmed by 3 bases and the J gene end by 4 bases; junction bases not matched to a gene: 7. The CDR3 has 15 residues. In DNA form, the CDR3 reads TGTGCCAGCAGCTTGGGAGGGACAGGAACCTATGGCTACACCTTC. Its protein product is CASSLGGTGTYGYTF.

V and J are TRBV14 and TRBJ2-7; TRBD2 matches at 9 bases. Germline loops: CDR1 SGHDN, CDR2 FVKESK. V shed 0 bases and J 6 bases; nucleotides not matched to a gene: 12. The CDR3 is 17 amino acids. In nucleotides, the CDR3 is TGTGCCAGCAGCCAAGATTCGTTCGCGGGGGGGCCAAGCGAGCAGTACTTC. Translating it yields CASSQDSFAGGPSEQYF. The whole variable domain, remainder taken from reference TRBV14 and TRBJ2-7, is EAGVTQFPSHSVIEKGQTVTLRCDPISGHDNLYWYRRVMGKEIKFLLHFVKESKQDESGMPNNRFLAERTGGTYSTLKVQPAELEDSGVYFCASSQDSFAGGPSEQYFGPGTRLTVT.

The chain employs TRBV30 and TRBJ1-6, with 8 nucleotides matching TRBD1. J was trimmed by 9 bases and V by 2 bases; bases with no gene match: 6. Germline V gene lookup returns CDR1 GTSNPN and CDR2 SVGIG (reference sequence). The CDR3 contains 14 residues. The CDR3 DNA reads TGTGCCTGGAGTAGGAATACAGGGGGTTCACCCCTCCACTTT. Translated: CAWSRNTGGSPLHF. The variable domain in full, completed from reference TRBV30 and TRBJ1-6, reads SQTIHQWPATLVQPVGSPLSLECTVEGTSNPNLYWYRQAAGRGLQLLFYSVGIGQISSEVPQNLSASRPQDRQFILSSKKLLLSDSGFYLCAWSRNTGGSPLHFGNGTRLTVT.

The chain joins TRBV6-1 to TRBJ1-2; 10 bases match TRBD1. The CDR3 has 14 amino acids. Germline loops: CDR1 MNHNS, CDR2 SASEGT. Trimming at V came to 1 base and at J to 8 bases, leaving 4 bases not matched to a gene. CDR3 protein: CASSEGQGAEGYTF. CDR3 sequence (DNA): TGTGCCAGCAGTGAAGGACAGGGGGCGGAGGGCTACACCTTC.

The chain links TRBV10-3 to TRBJ1-2; TRBD1 aligns across 7 bases. There are 15 residues in the CDR3. CDR1 and CDR2 from the germline V gene are ENHRY and SYGVKD. V was pared by 6 bases and J by 0 bases, with 7 bases of the junction left unmatched. The CDR3 loop reads CAIRSTGEANYGYTF. DNA of the CDR3: TGTGCCATCAGATCCACAGGGGAAGCTAACTATGGCTACACCTTC.

This clone was found a few times. The chain is built from TRBV6-6 and TRBJ1-5; 7 bases align to TRBD1. This CDR3 is 14 amino acids long. CDR1 is MNHNY and CDR2 is SVGAGI in the germline V gene (reference sequence). V trimming: 2 bases; J trimming: 7 bases; junction bases outside the gene matches: 5. The CDR3 DNA reads as TGTGCCAGCAGTTACGGGCAGGGGGGACAGCCCCAGCATTTT. It codes for CASSYGQGGQPQHF.

The chain is built from TRBV28 and TRBJ1-5; perhaps TRBD1 as D (5 bases). Trimming left V 6 bases short and J 0 bases short, with 12 bases between. CDR1 and CDR2 (germline): MDHEN, SYDVKM. The CDR3 extends over 15 amino acids. The CDR3 DNA is TGTGCCAGCAGGCTAAGACAGAGTAGCAATCAGCCCCAGCATTTT. Encoded protein: CASRLRQSSNQPQHF.

The V gene is TRBV12-3 or TRBV12-4, the J gene TRBJ1-1, with D hard to call. V was shortened by 3 bases and J by 11 bases, with 13 bases between the two germline ends. The CDR3 totals 12 residues. CDR3: CASSFLPSVAFF. The CDR3 DNA is TGTGCCAGCAGTTTCCTCCCCTCTGTGGCTTTCTTT.

V is TRBV6-6 and J is TRBJ2-2; possible D gene TRBD1, 6 bases. Trimming pared 5 bases from V and 5 bases from J, leaving 18 bases between. The germline V gene has CDR1 MNHNY and CDR2 SVGAGI (reference sequence). The CDR3 contains 16 residues. CDR3 residues: CASSRPAGVRTGELFF. DNA for the CDR3: TGTGCCAGCAGTCGCCCTGCAGGGGTGAGAACCGGGGAGCTGTTTTTT.